A single sample is the source of the 27 T cell receptor beta chains below, sequenced in a study of T cell repertoires in cytomegalovirus infection. Their recognized antigens are unknown. Using its own MiXCR run on the reads, TCRdb lists one record per CDR3 protein. Here the sample spans around 300,000 distinct CDR3 sequences, around 25% being singletons. The source was cultured PBMCs, collected from culture after CMV antigen stimulation. The source is a human donor in good health (CMV status not recorded). Some clones in this sample may be carry-over from other donors' samples.

The chain recombines TRBV2 with TRBJ2-1; no reliable D call. The V end was cut by 2 bases, the J end by 0 bases, with 8 bases between. The CDR3 extends over 15 amino acids. From germline, CDR1 is SNHLY and CDR2 FYNNEI. The CDR3 protein is CASSERIGSYNEQFF. In DNA form, the CDR3 reads TGTGCCAGCAGTGAAAGGATCGGCTCCTACAATGAGCAGTTCTTC.

The rearrangement uses TRBV7-2 and TRBJ1-3; D unclear. Germline CDR1 SGHTA, CDR2 FQGNSA. Trimming took 1 base from V and 5 from J, leaving 6 bases between them. This CDR3 has 13 residues. The DNA of the CDR3 is TGTGCCAGCAGCTTAGACGGCCGAAACACCATATATTTT. This sequence encodes CASSLDGRNTIYF.

The CDR3 DNA reads as TGTGCCAGCAGTTTCCGTCGAAGACTGACCTCTGGAAACACCATATATTTT. Encoded protein: CASSFRRRLTSGNTIYF. This chain connects TRBV12-3 or TRBV12-4 to TRBJ1-3; D remains unclear. The V and J ends lost 3 bases and 0 bases respectively, with 15 bases between them. The CDR3 has 17 residues.

The chain couples TRBV20-1 to TRBJ2-5; D is unclear. Trimming pared 1 base from V and 4 bases from J, leaving 7 bases between. The germline gives CDR1 DFQATT, CDR2 SNEGSKA (reference sequence). The CDR3 length is 12 residues. The CDR3 DNA reads TGCAGTGCTAGAGGGACCGGAGAGACCCAGTACTTC. Protein product: CSARGTGETQYF.

This clonotype was seen many times. The rearrangement joins TRBV7-6 to TRBJ2-7; D gene unclear. Trimming cost V 5 bases and J 6 bases, with 23 bases left between them. This CDR3 comprises 16 residues. Germline values: CDR1 SGHVS, CDR2 FNYEAQ. This chain's CDR3 is CASSADFYGLLIEQYF. For the CDR3, the DNA is TGTGCCAGCAGCGCTGATTTCTATGGGCTCCTTATCGAGCAGTACTTC. Supplemented by reference TRBV7-6 and TRBJ2-7, the full variable domain reads GAGVSQSPRYKVTKRGQDVALRCDPISGHVSLYWYRQALGQGPEFLTYFNYEAQQDKSGLPNDRFSAERPEGSISTLTIQRTEQRDSAMYRCASSADFYGLLIEQYFGPGTRLTVT.

The chain is built from TRBV4-1 and TRBJ2-1; the D gene is possibly TRBD2 (6 bases). The length of the CDR3 is 14 residues. V lost 3 bases and J 6 bases, leaving 12 bases between the germline ends. CDR1 is MGHRA, CDR2 YSYEKL, per germline. The CDR3 spells CASSQGTSSNEQFF. The CDR3 DNA reads TGCGCCAGCAGCCAGGGTACTAGCAGCAATGAGCAGTTCTTC.

This clonotype appeared once. The V and J genes are TRBV7-9 and TRBJ2-5, with 10 bases matching TRBD2. The germline CDR1 and CDR2 sequences are SEHNR and FQNEAQ (reference sequence). The CDR3 consists of 16 residues. V was pared by 3 bases and J by 3 bases, with 7 bases of the junction left unmatched. The CDR3 DNA reads TGTGCCAGCAGCTTCCTACTAGCGGGGACAAAAGAGACCCAGTACTTC. It translates to CASSFLLAGTKETQYF.

The chain employs TRBV19 and TRBJ1-4; 8 bases are shared with TRBD1. CDR1 is LNHDA, CDR2 SQIVND, per germline (reference sequence). The CDR3 runs 14 residues. J was trimmed by 10 bases and V by 3 bases; bases with no gene match: 7. CDR3 bases: TGTGCCAGTAGTATGGACAGGGAATACGGAAAACTGTTTTTT. Translating gives CASSMDREYGKLFF. Full variable domain (remainder filled in from reference TRBV19 and TRBJ1-4): DGGITQSPKYLFRKEGQNVTLSCEQNLNHDAMYWYRQDPGQGLRLIYYSQIVNDFQKGDIAEGYSVSREKKESFPLTVTSAQKNPTAFYLCASSMDREYGKLFFGSGTQLSVL.

In its sample, this clonotype was seen once. A much larger clone differs from this one at a single base, so this may be a read error. CDR3 bases: TGTGCCAGCAGCTTAAGCAGGGCAGGGGAAAAACTGTTTTTT. Translated, it gives CASSLSRAGEKLFF. V is TRBV7-6 and J is TRBJ1-4, with D perhaps matching TRBD1 (5 bases). V dropped 2 bases and J dropped 8 bases, with 12 bases sitting between them. Germline V gene lookup returns CDR1 SGHVS and CDR2 FNYEAQ. CDR3 length equals 14 residues.

CDR3 loop: CASSLSPGSNQPQHF. The CDR3 bases are TGTGCCAGCAGTCTGTCTCCAGGGAGCAATCAGCCCCAGCATTTT. This chain connects TRBV12-3 or TRBV12-4 to TRBJ1-5; D is perhaps TRBD1 (5 bases). Trimming took off 5 bases at V and 1 base at J, with 12 bases between the two ends. The CDR3 has 15 amino acids.

In this sample, this clonotype turned up a few times. The chain couples TRBV6-2 or TRBV6-3 to TRBJ2-1; D is perhaps TRBD2 (5 bases). The V gene's germline CDR1 is MNHEY and CDR2 SVGEGT. The CDR3 runs 13 residues. Trimming took off 2 bases at V and 6 bases at J, with 8 bases between the two ends. CDR3 in amino acids: CASSYGSRNEQFF. The CDR3 DNA reads TGTGCCAGCAGTTACGGGAGCCGCAATGAGCAGTTCTTC.

A few counts support this clonotype. The rearrangement links TRBV7-3 to TRBJ2-7, with 7 nucleotides matching TRBD2. The germline V gene has CDR1 SGHTA and CDR2 FQGTGA. V shed 1 base, J shed 6 bases, and the junction held 3 bases outside the gene matches. The CDR3 runs 13 residues. The CDR3 DNA follows: TGTGCCAGCAGCTTAAGGGGGAGGGGCGAGCAGTACTTC. Its translation: CASSLRGRGEQYF.

This clonotype came up a few times. CDR3 bases: TGTGCCAGCAGAGGCCTTCGACAGGGTTGGGAGACAGATACGCAGTATTTT. Protein sequence: CASRGLRQGWETDTQYF. The chain combines TRBV28 with TRBJ2-3, with 7 nucleotides matching TRBD1. The germline V gene has CDR1 MDHEN and CDR2 SYDVKM. This CDR3 contains 17 residues. The ends lost 6 bases at V and 3 bases at J; junction bases unmatched: 15.

This chain links TRBV27 with TRBJ2-1; D gene uncertain. CDR3 length: 16 residues. The V gene's germline CDR1 is MNHEY and CDR2 SMNVEV (reference sequence). Between the trimmed V and J ends, which lost 1 base and 0 bases, there was a span of 10 bases. The CDR3 region is CASSLFRTRSYNEQFF. CDR3 coding DNA: TGTGCCAGCAGTTTATTTCGAACCCGCTCCTACAATGAGCAGTTCTTC.

The gene calls are TRBV12-3 or TRBV12-4 and TRBJ2-1; 8 bases match TRBD2. With V trimmed by 10 bases and J by 0 bases, 14 bases remained unmatched. CDR3 length equals 17 residues. For the CDR3, the DNA is TGTGCCACCACGGGACTAGGGGGAAAAAGCTCCTACAATGAGCAGTTCTTC. This translates into CATTGLGGKSSYNEQFF.

This clonotype has a handful of counts. The chain has TRBV6-8 and TRBJ1-2, with D hard to call. Germline V CDR1 and CDR2: MNHGY, SAAAGT. V was shortened by 2 bases and J by 4 bases, with 17 bases between the two germline ends. CDR3 length equals 16 residues. CDR3 residues: CASSYDGFPGIYGYTF. The CDR3 DNA follows: TGTGCCAGCAGTTACGACGGTTTCCCCGGTATCTATGGCTACACCTTC.

V gene TRBV27 combines with J gene TRBJ2-7; TRBD2 agrees at 8 bases. Trimming removed 6 bases from V and 3 bases from J; junction bases left unmatched: 16. This CDR3 is 17 amino acids long. CDR1 MNHEY and CDR2 SMNVEV come from the germline V gene (reference sequence). The CDR3 reads CASRPKTLSGTVYEQYV. In nucleotides, the CDR3 is TGTGCCAGCAGACCTAAAACCCTTAGCGGGACCGTCTACGAGCAGTACGTC.

In its sample, this clonotype was seen a few times. The chain employs TRBV4-2 and TRBJ2-5, with D possibly TRBD2 on 6 matching bases. Trimming took 2 bases from V and 3 from J, leaving 16 bases between them. CDR3 length equals 16 residues. Germline CDR1 LGHNA, CDR2 YNFKEQ. As DNA, the CDR3 is TGTGCCAGCAGCCAACAACCTCCGGGACTGAAAGAGACCCAGTACTTC. The encoded protein is CASSQQPPGLKETQYF.

The rearrangement joins TRBV29-1 to TRBJ2-1; D uncertain. The CDR3 has 14 residues. From germline, CDR1 is SQVTM and CDR2 ANQGSEA. Trimming pared 7 bases from V and 4 bases from J, leaving 17 bases between. The CDR3 DNA sequence: TGCAGCGCCGACGCCGGGCGAAAGTACAATGAGCAGTTCTTC. Its protein product is CSADAGRKYNEQFF.

J is TRBJ1-5 and V is TRBV7-2; the match to TRBD1 covers 7 bases. Per the germline V gene, CDR1 is SGHTA and CDR2 is FQGNSA. This CDR3 is 16 amino acids long. After removal of 4 bases from V and 8 bases from J, the junction contained 14 bases not matched to a gene. This chain's CDR3 is CASSSMTGSAAKPQHF. In nucleotides, the CDR3 is TGTGCCAGCAGCTCCATGACAGGGAGCGCTGCGAAGCCCCAGCATTTT.

This clonotype was seen a few times. J is TRBJ2-1 and V is TRBV6-5; 9 positions match TRBD1. The ends lost 0 bases at V and 8 bases at J; junction bases unmatched: 5. The CDR3 covers 15 residues. Germline V gene data show CDR1 as MNHEY and CDR2 as SVGAGI. The CDR3 DNA reads TGTGCCAGCAGTTACTCGGGACAGGGTAGCCATGAGCAGTTCTTC. Translating it yields CASSYSGQGSHEQFF.

At least ten counts were recorded for this clonotype. The chain uses TRBV6-2 or TRBV6-3 and TRBJ1-5; D is undetermined. Germline V gene data show CDR1 as MNHEY and CDR2 as SVGEGT. The V end lost 4 bases, the J end lost 3 bases, and 10 bases lay between the germline ends. This CDR3 comprises 14 residues. The CDR3 DNA sequence: TGTGCCAGCAGTTCTAATTCGCCCAATCAGCCCCAGCATTTT. It codes for CASSSNSPNQPQHF.

The chain uses TRBV4-1 and TRBJ2-7, with 8 positions matching TRBD2. The CDR3 runs 14 residues. Trimming took 5 bases from V and 0 from J; bases not matched to a gene: 3. Germline V lookup: CDR1 MGHRA, CDR2 YSYEKL. The CDR3 region is CASSGAGGSYEQYF. The CDR3 DNA is TGCGCCAGCAGCGGCGCGGGGGGCTCCTACGAGCAGTACTTC.

The CDR3 spells CASSLEGRRGAFF. DNA of the CDR3: TGTGCCAGCAGCTTAGAGGGCAGGCGGGGAGCTTTCTTT. The chain combines TRBV7-9 with TRBJ1-1; D remains unclear. This CDR3 region has 13 residues. The V gene's germline CDR1 is SEHNR and CDR2 FQNEAQ (reference sequence). V was shortened by 1 base and J by 10 bases, with 13 bases between the two germline ends.

The chain combines TRBV19 with TRBJ1-3; D gene ambiguous. V was trimmed by 4 bases and J by 1 base, leaving 11 bases between them. This CDR3 comprises 15 residues. Germline lookup yields CDR1 LNHDA and CDR2 SQIVND (reference sequence). The CDR3 bases are TGTGCCAGTAGTAGGTCAGTCCTTTCTGGAAACACCATATATTTT. Translation gives CASSRSVLSGNTIYF.

This clonotype has a count of ten or more. The chain has TRBV11-3 and TRBJ1-2; no reliable D call. V was trimmed by 2 bases and J by 0 bases, leaving 7 bases between them. The V gene's germline CDR1 is SGHNT and CDR2 YENEEA. CDR3 length equals 14 residues. CDR3 amino acids: CASSLSGANYGYTF. In nucleotides, the CDR3 is TGTGCCAGCAGCTTATCTGGGGCTAACTATGGCTACACCTTC.

This clonotype has just a few counts. The genes are TRBV19 and TRBJ2-1; perhaps TRBD2 as D (6 bases). The germline V and J ends were trimmed by 8 bases and 7 bases, with 18 bases remaining between them. Germline CDR1 LNHDA, CDR2 SQIVND (reference sequence). CDR3 length: 14 residues. The CDR3 DNA is TGTGCCAGTGGGGGTAGCGGCCTAGGAAATGAGCAGTTCTTC. Amino acids: CASGGSGLGNEQFF.